The TCR beta chain under discussion was sequenced for a study of blood T cell repertoires in COVID-19 (dated by TCRdb to 2018 to 2020). Background for the entire study: Samples from collaborators originated in the United States, Italy and Spain and spanned both the acute and convalescent phases of COVID-19. The samples were drawn from two sources: the first 160 participants of the ongoing ImmuneRACE study, and 1,000 to 1,500 subjects contributed by 6 global collaborators. Sample metadata almost always included a de-identified subject ID, COVID-19 status, age in years and sex. The dataset comprised deeply sampled blood TCRbeta repertoires from subjects exposed to, actively infected with, or recovered from COVID-19. Where HLA class I and class II types were available, the types were taken from metadata supplied by the sample provider, not from assay-based typing. The repertoires were made available in a free public database intended to serve as a resource for research on the immune response to SARS-CoV-2. The prospective study material was composed of cDNA or gDNA derived from T cells, B-cell-depleted T cells, or PBMCs. General conclusions and limits of the study: The amount of clinical and demographic metadata varied by source and participant and was provided uncurated.

About this clone: The antigen it recognizes is unknown. The record has no base qualities; no much larger clone is one base away.

TCRbeta CDR3 regions were amplified from genomic DNA using the immunoSEQ Assay, a bias-controlled multiplex PCR. The source study handled its data this way. Within the assay, amplification of reference gene primers was used to estimate how many nucleated cells each sample contained. To quantify the absolute abundance of each unique TCRbeta CDR3 rearrangement, sequence reads were collapsed and filtered. For each sample, productive Simpson clonality was calculated by taking the square root of Simpson's diversity index across productive rearrangements. What TCRdb holds here is the immuneACCESS table cut down to in-frame rearrangements. Part of the clones is not present; checked against another copy, under half of the missing clones reflect an unresolved V gene, and the others are unexplained. The V and J calls and clone size were taken over from that table, and D and trimming were inferred from the DNA. For this sample the table gives 340,000 or so clones, of which around 87% were detected only once. The ten largest account for 1% of the sample.

Collaborating institutions collected whole blood in K2EDTA tubes following their own protocols. For TCRbeta analysis, collaborator samples were shipped as frozen whole blood, as isolated PBMCs, or as DNA extracted from either sample type. Looking up the germline V gene (reference sequence) yields CDR1 SEHNR and CDR2 FQNEAQ. The CDR3 has 15 amino acids, counting the end cysteine and phenylalanine. The DNA shown is the 45-base CDR3, in frame from base 1. The germline V and J ends show losses of 1 base and 3 bases respectively, and no gene match explains 6 bases of the junction. The specimen sequenced was peripheral blood. The chain links TRBV7-9 with TRBJ2-7; 7 central bases correspond to TRBD1. The TCR was taken from a man aged 50 to 60 with active or convalescent COVID-19. The nucleotides read TGTGCCAGCAGCTTAGGGACAGGTCTTTACTACGAGCAGTACTTC. Translated, it reads CASSLGTGLYYEQYF. Supplemented by the reference TRBV7-9 and TRBJ2-7 proteins around the CDR3, the complete variable domain is DTGVSQNPRHKITKRGQNVTFRCDPISEHNRLYWYRQTLGQGPEFLTYFQNEAQLEKSRLLSDRFSAERPKGSFSTLEIQRTEQGDSAMYLCASSLGTGLYYEQYFGPGTRLTVT.